Included here is one TCR beta chain sequence, with context. As yet, its antigen is unknown. Deletions cut 3 bases from V and 1 base from J, with 9 bases between. This CDR3 is built from 14 residues. Germline CDR1 and CDR2: SEHNR and FQNEAQ (reference sequence). This sample is part of a study of graft-versus-host responses after intestinal transplantation. Study at large: Recipients were all induced with anti-thymocyte globulin, then given tacrolimus and steroids for about three years. Points from the study as a whole: Early post-transplant falls in HvG clones accompanied the peak levels of circulating GvH clones.

Clones were sequenced by immunoSEQ multiplex PCR, and TCRdb holds only the in-frame ones, with some missing. The sample consists of more than 95,000 clones, around nine tenths of them appearing once. The receptor comes from a human donor who received an intestinal transplant. The genes are TRBV7-9 and TRBJ1-1; D remains unclear. Specimen: unstimulated CD4+ T cells sorted from spleen or lymph node cells, collected before intestinal transplant. The chain's CDR3 is CASSLGTENTEAFF. The CDR3 DNA is TGTGCCAGCAGCTTGGGTACAGAGAACACTGAAGCTTTCTTT.